This T cell receptor (beta chain) originates from a study of T cell responses to AZD1222 COVID-19 vaccine. Study-wide findings and caveats: Among vaccine-associated CD4 TCRs, coverage spanned spike, with dominance at 160-218 and 743-854. No repertoire was sampled before or during the peak T cell response, only after it.

With respect to this clone: Its antigen remains unknown.

CDR3 length: 16 amino acids. Here immunoSEQ multiplex PCR was the method, and the copy in TCRdb shows in-frame clones only, minus some. This table has roughly 97,000 clones, about 89% appearing once. The sequenced sample was peripheral blood, obtained 28 days after the second dose of the MenACWY control vaccine. The clonotype was recovered from an adult who received the MenACWY meningococcal vaccine as a control. This chain links TRBV21-1 with TRBJ2-1; no DNA check was done on the table's D call, TRBD2. TRBV21-1 is labeled a pseudogene. The CDR3 loop reads CASSKALAGACNEQFF. CDR3 DNA sequence: TGTGCCAGCAGCAAAGCCCTAGCGGGGGCCTGCAATGAGCAGTTCTTC.